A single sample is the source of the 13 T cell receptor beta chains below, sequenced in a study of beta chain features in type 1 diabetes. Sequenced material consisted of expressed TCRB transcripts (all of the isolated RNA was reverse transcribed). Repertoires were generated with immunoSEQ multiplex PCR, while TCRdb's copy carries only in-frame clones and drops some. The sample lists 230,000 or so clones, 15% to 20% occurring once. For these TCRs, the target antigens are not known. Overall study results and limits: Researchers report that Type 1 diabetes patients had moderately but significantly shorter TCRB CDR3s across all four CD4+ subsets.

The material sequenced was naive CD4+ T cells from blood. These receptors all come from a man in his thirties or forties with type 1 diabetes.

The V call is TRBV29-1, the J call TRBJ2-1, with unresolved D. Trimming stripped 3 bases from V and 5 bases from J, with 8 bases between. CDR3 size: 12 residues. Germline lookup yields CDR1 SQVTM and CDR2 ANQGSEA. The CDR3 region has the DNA TGCAGCGTTGAGGGATTAAACAATGAGCAGTTCTTC. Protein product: CSVEGLNNEQFF.

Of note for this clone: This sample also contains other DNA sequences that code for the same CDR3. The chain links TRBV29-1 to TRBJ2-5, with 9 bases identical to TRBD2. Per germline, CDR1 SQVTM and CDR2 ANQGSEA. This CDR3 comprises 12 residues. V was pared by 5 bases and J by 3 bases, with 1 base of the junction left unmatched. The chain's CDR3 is CSVLAGEETQYF. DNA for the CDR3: TGCAGCGTTTTAGCGGGGGAAGAGACCCAGTACTTC.

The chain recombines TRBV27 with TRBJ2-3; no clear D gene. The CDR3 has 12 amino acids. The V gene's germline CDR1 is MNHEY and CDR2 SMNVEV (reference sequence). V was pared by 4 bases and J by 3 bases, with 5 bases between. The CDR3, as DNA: TGTGCCAGCAGTTCCTGGACAGATACGCAGTATTTT. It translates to CASSSWTDTQYF.

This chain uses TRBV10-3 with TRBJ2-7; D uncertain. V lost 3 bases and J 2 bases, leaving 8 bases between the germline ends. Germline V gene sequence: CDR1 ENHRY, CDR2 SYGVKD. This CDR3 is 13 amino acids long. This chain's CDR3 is CAISERQAYEQYF. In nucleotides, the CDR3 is TGTGCCATCAGTGAAAGGCAGGCCTACGAGCAGTACTTC.

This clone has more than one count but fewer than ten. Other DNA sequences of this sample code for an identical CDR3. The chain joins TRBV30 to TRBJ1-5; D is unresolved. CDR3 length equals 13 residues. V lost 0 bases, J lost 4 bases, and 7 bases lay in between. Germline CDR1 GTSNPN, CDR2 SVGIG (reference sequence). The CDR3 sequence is CAWSVRGNQPQHF. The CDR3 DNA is TGTGCCTGGAGTGTACGGGGTAATCAGCCCCAGCATTTT.

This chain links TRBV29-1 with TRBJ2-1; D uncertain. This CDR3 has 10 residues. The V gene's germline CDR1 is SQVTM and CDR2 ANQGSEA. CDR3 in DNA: TGCAGGGAATCCTACAATGAGCAGTTCTTC. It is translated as CRESYNEQFF.

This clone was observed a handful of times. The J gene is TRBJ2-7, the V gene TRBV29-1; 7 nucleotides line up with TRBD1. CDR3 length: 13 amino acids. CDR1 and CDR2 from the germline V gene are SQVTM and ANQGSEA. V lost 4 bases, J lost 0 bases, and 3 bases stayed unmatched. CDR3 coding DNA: TGCAGCGTTGCCGGGACAGTCTCCTACGAGCAGTACTTC. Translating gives CSVAGTVSYEQYF.

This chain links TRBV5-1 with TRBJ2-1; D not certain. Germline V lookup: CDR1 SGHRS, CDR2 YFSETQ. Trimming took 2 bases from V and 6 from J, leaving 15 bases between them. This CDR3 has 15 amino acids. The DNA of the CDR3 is TGCGCCAGCAGCTTCGCATGGGCCGACCCCAATGAGCAGTTCTTC. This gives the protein CASSFAWADPNEQFF. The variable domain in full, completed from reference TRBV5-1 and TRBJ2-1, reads KAGVTQTPRYLIKTRGQQVTLSCSPISGHRSVSWYQQTPGQGLQFLFEYFSETQRNKGNFPGRFSGRQFSNSRSEMNVSTLELGDSALYLCASSFAWADPNEQFFGPGTRLTVL.

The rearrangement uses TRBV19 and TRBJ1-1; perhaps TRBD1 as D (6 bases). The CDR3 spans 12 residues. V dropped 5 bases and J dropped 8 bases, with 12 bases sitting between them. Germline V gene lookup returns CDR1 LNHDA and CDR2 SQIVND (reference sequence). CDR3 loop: CASSPLGQEAFF. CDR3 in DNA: TGTGCCAGTAGTCCCCTAGGACAGGAAGCTTTCTTT.

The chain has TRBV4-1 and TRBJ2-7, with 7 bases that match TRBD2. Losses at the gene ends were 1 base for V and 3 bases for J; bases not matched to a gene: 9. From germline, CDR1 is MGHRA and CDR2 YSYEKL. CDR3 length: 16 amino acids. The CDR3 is CASSQAVWTRNYEQYF. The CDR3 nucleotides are TGCGCCAGCAGCCAAGCAGTCTGGACTAGGAACTACGAGCAGTACTTC.

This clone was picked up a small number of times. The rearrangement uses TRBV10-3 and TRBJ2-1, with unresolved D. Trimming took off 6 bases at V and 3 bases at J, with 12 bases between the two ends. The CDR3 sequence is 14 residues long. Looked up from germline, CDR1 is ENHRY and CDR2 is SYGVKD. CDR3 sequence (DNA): TGTGCCATCAGAGGCTTTGATATCTACAATGAGCAGTTCTTC. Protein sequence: CAIRGFDIYNEQFF.

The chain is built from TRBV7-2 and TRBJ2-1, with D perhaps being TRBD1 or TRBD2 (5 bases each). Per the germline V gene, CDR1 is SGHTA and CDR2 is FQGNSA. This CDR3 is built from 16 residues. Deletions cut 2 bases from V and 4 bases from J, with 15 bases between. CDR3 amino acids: CASSLLAGGAYNEQFF. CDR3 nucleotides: TGTGCCAGCAGCTTACTGGCGGGTGGGGCTTACAATGAGCAGTTCTTC. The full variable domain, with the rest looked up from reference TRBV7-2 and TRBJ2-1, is GAGVSQSPSNKVTEKGKDVELRCDPISGHTALYWYRQSLGQGLEFLIYFQGNSAPDKSGLPSDRFSAERTGGSVSTLTIQRTQQEDSAVYLCASSLLAGGAYNEQFFGPGTRLTVL.

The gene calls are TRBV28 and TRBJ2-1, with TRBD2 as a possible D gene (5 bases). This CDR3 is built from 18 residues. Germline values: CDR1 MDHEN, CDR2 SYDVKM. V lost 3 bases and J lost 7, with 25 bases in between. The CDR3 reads CASSFPATGRALSNEQFF. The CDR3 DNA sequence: TGTGCCAGCAGTTTCCCGGCAACCGGGCGGGCCCTAAGTAATGAGCAGTTCTTC.